The source of this T cell receptor beta chain is a study of T cell responses to AZD1222 COVID-19 vaccine. Clones were read by immunoSEQ multiplex PCR, and TCRdb kept only the in-frame ones, dropping some. The table includes 70,000 to 95,000 clones, just over 85% detected once. The CDR3 covers 15 residues. Trimming cost V 7 bases and J 2 bases, with 14 bases left between them. Germline assignment: CDR1 LGHDT and CDR2 YNNKEL (reference sequence). The receptor's source is an adult who received the AZD1222 COVID-19 vaccine. This specimen consisted of peripheral blood, obtained 28 days after the second AZD1222 dose. The chain is built from TRBV3-1 (or the pseudogene TRBV3-2) and TRBJ2-2; D tentatively reads TRBD1 or TRBD2 (6 bases each). CDR3 sequence: CASTPGDFNTGELFF. The CDR3 DNA follows: TGTGCCAGCACTCCAGGGGACTTCAACACCGGGGAGCTGTTTTTT.